Shown below are 13 T cell receptor beta chains from a single sample sequenced in a study of shared clonotypes between healthy human individuals (TCRdb year 2020). CD8 naive samples were obtained by positive selection for CCR7 among CD45RO-negative cells, yielding a CD45RA+CCR7+ population from which TemRA cells were excluded. Library prep was done by the immunoSEQ multiplex PCR assay. The clones in this table, taken by TCRdb from immuneACCESS, are in-frame only. Not every clone is retained; where verified, under half of the shortfall comes from an unresolved V gene, and the cause of the rest is unknown. The sample contains some 2.1 million clones, approximately 94% of them found a single time. The ten largest clones represent 0.9% to 1.4% of the sample. The specimen was naive CD8+ T cells sorted from blood. Taken with the paper, the label for cell subset or site translates to: CD45RA+CCR7+. These receptor sequences come from a man aged 18-30 years in good health.

This sequence joins TRBV10-3 and TRBJ2-3; D unclear. With 2 bases removed from V and 6 bases from J, the gap between germline ends came to 15 bases. The CDR3 extends over 15 amino acids. CDR1 and CDR2 from the germline V gene are ENHRY and SYGVKD. The CDR3 DNA is TGTGCCATCAGTGAGCAGCGAACCACTGCGGATACGCAGTATTTT. Its protein product is CAISEQRTTADTQYF.

This rearrangement joins TRBV7-9 to TRBJ2-7; D not resolved. V was shortened by 0 bases and J by 0 bases, with 12 bases between the two germline ends. Per germline, CDR1 SEHNR and CDR2 FQNEAQ (reference sequence). The CDR3 sequence is 16 residues long. The CDR3 DNA is TGTGCCAGCAGCTTAGCGCCTAGGCTTAGCTCCTACGAGCAGTACTTC. This sequence encodes CASSLAPRLSSYEQYF.

On this clone itself: This same CDR3 is encoded by further DNA sequences in the sample. The gene calls are TRBV27 and TRBJ2-5, with 7 bases aligning to TRBD1. Germline CDR1 is MNHEY and CDR2 is SMNVEV (reference sequence). Losses at the gene ends were 4 bases for V and 3 bases for J; bases not matched to a gene: 2. The CDR3 consists of 13 residues. DNA of the CDR3: TGTGCCAGCAGTTGGGACAGCGAAGAGACCCAGTACTTC. It specifies CASSWDSEETQYF.

The gene calls are TRBV5-4 and TRBJ2-7; D call uncertain. This CDR3 contains 13 residues. Trimming pared 1 base from V and 3 bases from J, leaving 8 bases between. Germline V gene lookup returns CDR1 SGHNT and CDR2 YYREEE (reference sequence). The CDR3 bases are TGTGCCAGCAGCTTGACCGGGTACTACGAGCAGTACTTC. Encoded protein: CASSLTGYYEQYF.

The V gene is TRBV2, the J gene TRBJ2-7; D unresolved. There are 14 residues in the CDR3. V was pared by 3 bases and J by 3 bases, with 12 bases between. Germline V gene data show CDR1 as SNHLY and CDR2 as FYNNEI. The CDR3 sequence is CASSDRGGLYEQYF. The CDR3 nucleotides are TGTGCCAGCAGTGACCGCGGCGGCCTCTACGAGCAGTACTTC.

V gene TRBV11-2 combines with J gene TRBJ2-7; D not certain. Germline CDR1 reads SGHAT; CDR2 reads FQNNGV. V shed 4 bases and J shed 3 bases, with 10 bases lying between them. This CDR3 is 13 amino acids long. This CDR3 is CASSSWGNYEQYF. CDR3 nucleotide sequence: TGTGCCAGCAGCTCTTGGGGTAACTACGAGCAGTACTTC.

The rearrangement joins TRBV11-2 to TRBJ2-7; D perhaps matches TRBD1 (7 bases). V was cut by 2 bases and J by 5 bases, with 16 bases left in between. The CDR3 runs to 15 residues. The V gene's germline CDR1 is SGHAT and CDR2 FQNNGV. The CDR3 nucleotides are TGTGCCAGCAGCTTACCTGACAGGGAGGTCAACGAGCAGTACTTC. This gives the protein CASSLPDREVNEQYF.

The chain is built from TRBV4-1 and TRBJ2-3, with D uncertain. Trimming removed 1 base from V and 3 bases from J, with 14 bases in between. Germline V gene lookup returns CDR1 MGHRA and CDR2 YSYEKL. CDR3 length: 16 amino acids. The CDR3 is CASSQGIAPQTDTQYF. CDR3 DNA: TGCGCCAGCAGCCAAGGAATCGCGCCCCAGACAGATACGCAGTATTTT.

The V call is TRBV27, the J call TRBJ1-1; 7 bases are a match to TRBD1. The CDR3 consists of 16 residues. Germline V lookup: CDR1 MNHEY, CDR2 SMNVEV (reference sequence). V lost 0 bases and J lost 1; bases outside the gene matches: 5. The CDR3 sequence is CASSLSYRGGNTEAFF. The CDR3 bases are TGTGCCAGCAGTTTATCTTACAGGGGAGGGAACACTGAAGCTTTCTTT.

The CDR3 DNA sequence: TGTGCCAGCAGTTTGAGTGCCACGAGCTCCTATAATTCACCCCTCCACTTT. Translation gives CASSLSATSSYNSPLHF. The rearrangement links TRBV28 to TRBJ1-6; D is ambiguous. Trimming removed 3 bases at V and 0 bases at J, with 12 bases between. Germline V gene sequence: CDR1 MDHEN, CDR2 SYDVKM. The CDR3 extends over 17 amino acids.

This clone was recorded only once. V is TRBV15 and J is TRBJ2-5; 7 nucleotides line up with TRBD1. Germline loops: CDR1 LNHNV, CDR2 YYDKDF (reference sequence). With V trimmed by 1 base and J by 4 bases, 6 bases remained unmatched. This CDR3 comprises 15 residues. This chain's CDR3 is CATSRGGTAAETQYF. The CDR3 DNA sequence: TGTGCCACCAGCAGAGGGGGGACAGCGGCAGAGACCCAGTACTTC. The full variable domain, completed using reference TRBV15 and TRBJ2-5, is DAMVIQNPRYQVTQFGKPVTLSCSQTLNHNVMYWYQQKSSQAPKLLFHYYDKDFNNEADTPDNFQSRRPNTSFCFLDIRSPGLGDTAMYLCATSRGGTAAETQYFGPGTRLLVL.

The chain has TRBV5-8 and TRBJ2-7; TRBD1 matches at 9 bases. Trimming removed 1 base from V and 6 bases from J; junction bases left unmatched: 11. Germline CDR1 is SGHTS and CDR2 is YDEGEE. The CDR3 is made up of 16 amino acids. This CDR3 is CASSLPGTGNSFEQYF. Written as DNA, the CDR3 is TGTGCCAGCAGCTTGCCTGGGACAGGGAATTCTTTCGAGCAGTACTTC.

The DNA of the CDR3 is TGTGCCAGCTCACCACGAGACCGGAGCTCCTACAATGAGCAGTTCTTC. As protein: CASSPRDRSSYNEQFF. The gene calls are TRBV18 and TRBJ2-1, with D uncertain. This CDR3 has 16 residues. Between the trimmed V and J ends, which lost 1 base and 0 bases, there was a span of 10 bases. Germline assignment: CDR1 KGHSH and CDR2 LQKENI.